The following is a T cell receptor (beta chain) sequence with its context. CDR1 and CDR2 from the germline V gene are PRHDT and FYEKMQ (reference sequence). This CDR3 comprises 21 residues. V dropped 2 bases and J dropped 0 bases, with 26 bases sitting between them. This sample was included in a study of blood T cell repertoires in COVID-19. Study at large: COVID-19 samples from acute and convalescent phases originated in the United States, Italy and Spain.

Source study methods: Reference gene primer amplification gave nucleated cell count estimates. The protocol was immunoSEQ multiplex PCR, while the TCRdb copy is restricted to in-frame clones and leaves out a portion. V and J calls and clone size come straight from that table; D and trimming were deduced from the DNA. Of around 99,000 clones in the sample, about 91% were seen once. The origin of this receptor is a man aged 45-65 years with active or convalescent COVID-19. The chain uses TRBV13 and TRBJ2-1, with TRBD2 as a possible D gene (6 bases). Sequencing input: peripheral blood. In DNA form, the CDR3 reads TGTGCCAGCAGCTTAATAAGCGGGCAGGCAGGATTGAGGGACTCCTACAATGAGCAGTTCTTC. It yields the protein CASSLISGQAGLRDSYNEQFF. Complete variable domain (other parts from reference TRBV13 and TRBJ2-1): AAGVIQSPRHLIKEKRETATLKCYPIPRHDTVYWYQQGPGQDPQFLISFYEKMQSDKGSIPDRFSAQQFSDYHSELNMSSLELGDSALYFCASSLISGQAGLRDSYNEQFFGPGTRLTVL.